This is a list of T cell receptor beta chains from one sample in a study of cytomegalovirus exposure and HLA in healthy donors. The method was immunoSEQ multiplex PCR; TCRdb's version includes in-frame clones alone and lacks a portion of them. The sample includes 150,000 to 190,000 clones, roughly 82% seen only once; the top ten take around 7%. Sequencing used PBMCs. The receptors originated from a woman aged 50 to 65 in good health and CMV-seropositive. Both conserved end residues are part of each CDR3. Size values are once, few and many counts, or a class for expanded clones, and some rows have none.

>TRBJ2-3|once|TRBV5-6
CASRGPSRGETDTQYF
>TRBJ2-7|.|TRBV19
CASSPSTYEQYF
>TRBJ1-4|.|TRBV6-4
CASLTVQVRELFF
>TRBJ1-4|.|TRBV2
CASSEEVGRLGKLFF
>TRBJ2-2|.|TRBV5-1
CASSSPDRATGELFF
>TRBJ1-2|.|TRBV13
CASSDRETIYGYTF
>TRBJ1-1|.|TRBV6-5
CASISGTREAFF
>TRBJ1-2|.|TRBV6-6
CASSYASAGLRSGYTF
>TRBJ1-1|.|TRBV19
CASSIRAAGLYTEAFF
>TRBJ2-7|.|TRBV15
CATSPYSGRSYEQYF
>TRBJ1-2|.|TRBV7-2
CASSLGASGGYGYTF
>TRBJ2-1|.|TRBV5-5
CASSLMWSRGIRLDEQFF
>TRBJ2-3|few|TRBV12-5
CASGCGDSLTFPSTDTQYF
>TRBJ1-1|few|TRBV14
CASSLRTGRNTEAFF
>TRBJ1-1|.|TRBV6-1
CASTDRARSTEAFF
>TRBJ2-1|.|TRBV9
CASSETGGGPNEQFF
>TRBJ1-2|.|TRBV6-1
CASSSPTGGYYGYTF
>TRBJ2-3|.|TRBV7-2
CASSFSGGGTDTQYF
>TRBJ1-1|.|TRBV7-9
CASSLTFRAFF
>TRBJ1-2|few|TRBV9
CASSEDTGRDYGYTF
>TRBJ2-2|.|TRBV7-2
CASSLPVTGGLSGELFF
>TRBJ2-1|once|TRBV9
CASSSFQVSSYNEQFF
>.|.|TRBV28
CASSFGQGYEQYF
>TRBJ1-5|few|TRBV28
CASSTSGQGDQPQHF
>TRBJ2-2|.|TRBV2
CASSEDRANTGELFF
>TRBJ2-7|.|TRBV30
CAWSLVGYEQYF
>TRBJ2-1|.|TRBV9
CASTRSLRGNEQFF
>TRBJ2-2|.|TRBV19
CASSMRANTGELFF
>TRBJ1-6|.|TRBV19
CASSIGISNSPLHF
>TRBJ2-7|.|TRBV13
CASSPNTGLAGALGGEQYF
>TRBJ2-7|.|TRBV27
CASSKSHSYEQYF
>TRBJ1-4|.|TRBV5-4
CASSFGQGEKLFF
>TRBJ1-4|.|TRBV4-1
CASSQDIGGFGEKLFF
>TRBJ2-7|.|TRBV9
CASSAAGTHDYEQYF
>TRBJ2-1|.|TRBV9
CASSVHGGSDEQFF
>TRBJ1-2|.|TRBV6-1
CASSDPGQNYGYTF
>TRBJ1-1|.|TRBV29-1
CSMKTNLDTEAFF
>TRBJ2-7|.|TRBV11-2
CASSLERYSYEQYF
>TRBJ2-7|.|TRBV7-9
CASSKTGGLLYEQYF
>TRBJ2-7|.|TRBV30
CAWSREYRGHEQYF
>TRBJ1-1|.|TRBV18
CASSPQGAEAFF
>TRBJ1-2|.|TRBV21-1
CASSKCGGLSFYGYTF
>TRBJ2-3|.|TRBV5-6
CASSLRVGHGTDTQYF
>TRBJ2-7|.|TRBV7-9
CASSFTSGPYEQYF
>TRBJ1-2|once|TRBV5-1
CASSPGQESGYTF
>TRBJ1-5|.|TRBV7-2
CASSSAGIQPQHF